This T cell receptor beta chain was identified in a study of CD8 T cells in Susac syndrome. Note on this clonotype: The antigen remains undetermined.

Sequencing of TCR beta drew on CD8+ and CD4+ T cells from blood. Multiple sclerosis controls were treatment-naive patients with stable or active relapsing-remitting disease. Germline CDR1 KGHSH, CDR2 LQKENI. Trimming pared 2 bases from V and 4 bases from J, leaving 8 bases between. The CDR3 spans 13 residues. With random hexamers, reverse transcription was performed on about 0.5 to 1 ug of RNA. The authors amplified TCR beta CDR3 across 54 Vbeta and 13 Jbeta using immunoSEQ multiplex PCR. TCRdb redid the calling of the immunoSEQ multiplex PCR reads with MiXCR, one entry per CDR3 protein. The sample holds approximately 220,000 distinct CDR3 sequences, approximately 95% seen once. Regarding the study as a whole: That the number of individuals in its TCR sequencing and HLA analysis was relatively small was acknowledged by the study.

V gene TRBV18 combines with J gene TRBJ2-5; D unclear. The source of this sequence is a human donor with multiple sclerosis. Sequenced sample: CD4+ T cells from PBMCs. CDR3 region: CASSPGNGETQYF. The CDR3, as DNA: TGTGCCAGCTCACCAGGGAATGGAGAGACCCAGTACTTC.